Listed here are 24 T cell receptor beta chains from one sample, sequenced in a study of cytomegalovirus exposure and HLA in healthy donors. The PCR contained 60 Vbeta and 13 Jbeta primers. TCRdb's table, derived via immunoSEQ multiplex PCR, lists solely in-frame clones and lacks some. The repertoire holds some 48,000 clones, with about 78% as singletons. Specimen: PBMCs. The receptors here all came from a man in his thirties or forties in good health and CMV-seropositive.

The CDR3 protein is CASSETPNQPQHF. In nucleotides, the CDR3 is TGTGCCAGCAGTGAAACACCTAATCAGCCCCAGCATTTT. The chain couples TRBV6-4 to TRBJ1-5; D unclear. V was cut by 3 bases and J by 4 bases, with 7 bases left in between. This CDR3 spans 13 amino acids. Germline V gene lookup returns CDR1 MRHNA and CDR2 SNTAGT.

The chain joins TRBV5-4 to TRBJ2-2; 7 bases fit TRBD2. There are 15 residues in the CDR3. CDR1 and CDR2 (germline): SGHNT, YYREEE (reference sequence). The ends lost 3 bases at V and 5 bases at J; junction bases unmatched: 7. The CDR3 reads CASSWETAGTGELFF. Here the CDR3 DNA reads TGTGCCAGCAGCTGGGAGACAGCGGGGACCGGGGAGCTGTTTTTT.

The rearrangement links TRBV6-5 to TRBJ2-7, with 7 nucleotides matching TRBD1. This CDR3 has 15 residues. Germline lookup yields CDR1 MNHEY and CDR2 SVGAGI. V was clipped by 4 bases and J by 1 base; unmatched bases: 7. The CDR3 DNA reads TGTGCCAGCAGTTCACGGGACAGATATTCCTACGAGCAGTACTTC. It yields the protein CASSSRDRYSYEQYF.

The CDR3 loop reads CASSHDRVSNQPQHF. In DNA form, the CDR3 reads TGTGCCAGCAGTCATGACAGGGTTAGCAATCAGCCCCAGCATTTT. This rearrangement joins TRBV6-1 to TRBJ1-5, with 7 nucleotides matching TRBD1. Germline values: CDR1 MNHNS, CDR2 SASEGT. V was pared by 5 bases and J by 0 bases, with 4 bases of the junction left unmatched. The CDR3 length is 15 residues.

The chain recombines TRBV28 with TRBJ1-6; 8 positions agree with TRBD1. The CDR3 sequence is 14 residues long. V shed 5 bases, J shed 4 bases, and the junction held 1 base outside the gene matches. Germline V gene data show CDR1 as MDHEN and CDR2 as SYDVKM. CDR3 DNA sequence: TGTGCCAGCAGTGGACAGGGTTATAATTCACCCCTCCACTTT. Its translation is CASSGQGYNSPLHF.

V is TRBV7-2 and J is TRBJ1-5; 7 bases match TRBD1. The germline gives CDR1 SGHTA, CDR2 FQGNSA. The ends lost 4 bases at V and 3 bases at J; junction bases unmatched: 6. This CDR3 spans 15 amino acids. The CDR3, as DNA: TGTGCCAGCAGCTACGCGACAGGGTTCAATCAGCCCCAGCATTTT. Translating it yields CASSYATGFNQPQHF. The complete variable domain, with remaining parts taken from reference TRBV7-2 and TRBJ1-5, reads GAGVSQSPSNKVTEKGKDVELRCDPISGHTALYWYRQSLGQGLEFLIYFQGNSAPDKSGLPSDRFSAERTGGSVSTLTIQRTQQEDSAVYLCASSYATGFNQPQHFGDGTRLSIL.

The V gene is TRBV4-1, the J gene TRBJ1-5; 8 nucleotides agree with TRBD1. This CDR3 spans 16 amino acids. The J segment lost 7 bases and the V segment lost 1 base, leaving 9 bases of the junction unmatched. The germline V gene has CDR1 MGHRA and CDR2 YSYEKL. The CDR3 is CASSQVPRGRGQPQHF. CDR3 DNA: TGCGCCAGCAGCCAAGTCCCCAGGGGGCGCGGGCAGCCCCAGCATTTT.

The chain recombines TRBV27 with TRBJ1-5; no clear D gene. The CDR3 extends over 12 amino acids. CDR1 is MNHEY and CDR2 is SMNVEV in the germline V gene (reference sequence). Trimming removed 7 bases from V and 9 bases from J, with 13 bases in between. The CDR3 reads CASILPGVPQHF. In DNA form, the CDR3 reads TGTGCCAGCATCCTCCCCGGTGTGCCCCAGCATTTT.

The sample holds a few counts of this clone. The rearrangement joins TRBV18 to TRBJ2-1; TRBD2 aligns across 12 bases. The CDR3 runs 15 residues. V was pared by 4 bases and J by 10 bases, with 8 bases of the junction left unmatched. From germline, CDR1 is KGHSH and CDR2 LQKENI. As DNA, the CDR3 is TGTGCCAGCTCACGTTCTAGCGGGGGGGAAGAAGAGCAGTTCTTC. Translation: CASSRSSGGEEEQFF.

This CDR3 reads CASSQVTGKDYGYTF. The CDR3 bases are TGCGCCAGCAGCCAAGTGACAGGGAAAGACTATGGCTACACCTTC. The V and J genes are TRBV5-1 and TRBJ1-2; 7 nucleotides line up with TRBD1. CDR1 and CDR2 (germline): SGHRS, YFSETQ. Trimming took 4 bases from V and 3 from J; bases not matched to a gene: 9. This CDR3 is built from 15 residues. Full variable domain (rest looked up from reference TRBV5-1 and TRBJ1-2): KAGVTQTPRYLIKTRGQQVTLSCSPISGHRSVSWYQQTPGQGLQFLFEYFSETQRNKGNFPGRFSGRQFSNSRSEMNVSTLELGDSALYLCASSQVTGKDYGYTFGSGTRLTVV.

The CDR3 nucleotides are TGTGCCAGCAGTGAAGGTACAGTCAGCCAAGAGACCCAGTACTTC. As protein: CASSEGTVSQETQYF. The chain couples TRBV6-1 to TRBJ2-5; the D is unclear. There are 15 residues in the CDR3. CDR1 and CDR2 from the germline V gene are MNHNS and SASEGT. V was clipped by 1 base and J by 1 base, with 10 bases between them.

This chain uses TRBV9 with TRBJ1-3, with 9 bases fitting TRBD1. Losses at the gene ends were 2 bases for V and 1 base for J; bases not matched to a gene: 4. Germline V gene sequence: CDR1 SGDLS, CDR2 YYNGEE. The CDR3 runs to 16 residues. The CDR3 is CASSVNRGLSGNTIYF. The CDR3 DNA is TGTGCCAGCAGCGTGAACAGGGGGCTATCTGGAAACACCATATATTTT. Complete variable domain (other parts from reference TRBV9 and TRBJ1-3): DSGVTQTPKHLITATGQRVTLRCSPRSGDLSVYWYQQSLDQGLQFLIQYYNGEERAKGNILERFSAQQFPDLHSELNLSSLELGDSALYFCASSVNRGLSGNTIYFGEGSWLTVV.

The V call is TRBV6-6, the J call TRBJ2-1; TRBD2 agrees at 14 bases. The CDR3 extends over 16 amino acids. The ends lost 2 bases at V and 15 bases at J; junction bases unmatched: 12. Looked up from germline, CDR1 is MNHNY and CDR2 is SVGAGI (reference sequence). The CDR3 loop is CASSYEQTSGGARRFF. CDR3 nucleotide sequence: TGTGCCAGCAGTTACGAACAGACTAGCGGGGGGGCACGTAGGTTCTTC.

The chain combines TRBV5-1 with TRBJ1-5; possibly TRBD1 for D (5 bases). Germline lookup yields CDR1 SGHRS and CDR2 YFSETQ. V dropped 1 base and J dropped 4 bases, with 6 bases sitting between them. The CDR3 consists of 13 residues. CDR3 region: CASSLSGNQPQHF. The CDR3 DNA sequence: TGCGCCAGCAGCTTGTCAGGGAATCAGCCCCAGCATTTT.

The sample holds a few counts of this clone. This chain joins TRBV9 and TRBJ1-6; 8 bases are shared with TRBD1. Germline assignment: CDR1 SGDLS and CDR2 YYNGEE. The CDR3 spans 16 residues. Unmatched junction bases numbered 5, after V lost 3 bases and J lost 3 bases. CDR3 protein: CASSDGQGLYNSPLHF. CDR3 DNA sequence: TGTGCCAGCAGCGACGGACAGGGCCTCTATAATTCACCCCTCCACTTT.

The chain has TRBV6-1 and TRBJ2-3; no firm D call. Germline CDR1 and CDR2: MNHNS and SASEGT. V was clipped by 0 bases and J by 2 bases, with 9 bases between them. The CDR3 extends over 15 amino acids. The CDR3 here is CASSEAHSLTDTQYF. The CDR3 DNA reads TGTGCCAGCAGTGAAGCGCACAGCCTCACAGATACGCAGTATTTT.

This chain connects TRBV11-2 to TRBJ2-5, with 8 bases lining up with TRBD2. The length of the CDR3 is 19 residues. V was clipped by 2 bases and J by 7 bases; unmatched bases: 21. CDR1 and CDR2 from the germline V gene are SGHAT and FQNNGV. This CDR3 reads CASSLIATDPRGVLGTQYF. The CDR3 DNA reads as TGTGCCAGCAGCTTAATTGCCACCGACCCGCGGGGGGTTCTTGGGACCCAGTACTTC.

The genes are TRBV19 and TRBJ1-6; D remains ambiguous. CDR1 and CDR2 (germline): LNHDA, SQIVND (reference sequence). Trimming pared 4 bases from V and 9 bases from J, leaving 16 bases between. The CDR3 is 15 residues long. This CDR3 is CASSNQVTISSPLHF. In DNA, the CDR3 is TGTGCCAGTAGTAATCAAGTCACCATTAGTTCACCCCTCCACTTT. The variable domain in full, with the rest retrieved from reference TRBV19 and TRBJ1-6, is DGGITQSPKYLFRKEGQNVTLSCEQNLNHDAMYWYRQDPGQGLRLIYYSQIVNDFQKGDIAEGYSVSREKKESFPLTVTSAQKNPTAFYLCASSNQVTISSPLHFGNGTRLTVT.

The chain has TRBV10-2 and TRBJ2-3, with 15 bases that match TRBD2. Unmatched junction bases numbered 10, after V lost 5 bases and J lost 7 bases. The CDR3 length is 17 residues. Germline V lookup: CDR1 WSHSY, CDR2 SAAADI. The CDR3 nucleotides read TGCGCCAGCAGTACGGGACTAGCGGGGGGAGGGATGAATACGCAGTATTTT. Translating gives CASSTGLAGGGMNTQYF.

The V call is TRBV29-1, the J call TRBJ1-6; 10 nucleotides match TRBD1. The germline V gene encodes CDR1 SQVTM and CDR2 ANQGSEA. The CDR3 is 16 residues long. V shed 4 bases, J shed 8 bases, and the junction held 11 bases outside the gene matches. CDR3 protein: CSVGVGTGDGYSPLHF. In DNA form, the CDR3 reads TGCAGCGTTGGAGTTGGGACAGGGGACGGGTATTCACCCCTCCACTTT.

The rearrangement uses TRBV6-5 and TRBJ1-2; 7 bases line up with TRBD1. The CDR3 loop spans 15 amino acids. The V segment lost 2 bases and the J segment 5 bases; nucleotides outside the gene matches: 8. From germline, CDR1 is MNHEY and CDR2 SVGAGI. The CDR3 spells CASSYGRQGSYGYTF. Written as DNA, the CDR3 is TGTGCCAGCAGTTACGGGAGACAGGGATCATATGGCTACACCTTC.

A single count supports this clone. The chain couples TRBV2 to TRBJ2-5; a possible D gene is TRBD1 (6 bases). The CDR3 loop spans 13 amino acids. Germline V gene lookup returns CDR1 SNHLY and CDR2 FYNNEI. Trimming pared 8 bases from V and 1 base from J, leaving 11 bases between. The CDR3 bases are TGTGCCAGCTATGGCAGGGGCCAAGAGACCCAGTACTTC. As protein: CASYGRGQETQYF.

The rearrangement links TRBV29-1 to TRBJ2-2; TRBD1 agrees at 9 bases. The length of the CDR3 is 14 residues. The germline CDR1 and CDR2 sequences are SQVTM and ANQGSEA. J lost 4 bases, V lost 2 bases, and 2 bases had no gene match. The CDR3 region is CSVEPGQGTGELFF. DNA for the CDR3: TGCAGCGTTGAACCGGGACAGGGCACCGGGGAGCTGTTTTTT.

The V call is TRBV13, the J call TRBJ2-7, with 8 bases that match TRBD2. The CDR3 runs to 17 residues. J was trimmed by 0 bases and V by 6 bases; bases with no gene match: 13. Looked up from germline, CDR1 is PRHDT and CDR2 is FYEKMQ (reference sequence). CDR3 amino acids: CASSIAPSGGHSYEQYF. CDR3 sequence (DNA): TGTGCCAGCAGTATCGCCCCGTCGGGGGGGCACTCCTACGAGCAGTACTTC.